Listed below are T cell receptor beta chains from one sample, sequenced in a study of human T cells and chemical hapten exposure. TCRdb reanalysed the RACE reads using MiXCR and keeps one entry per CDR3 protein. The table has approximately 71,000 distinct CDR3 sequences, around 10% seen once. Here the sequenced sample was whole blood, taken in connection with sensitization to the hapten diphenylcyclopropenone (DPC). The receptors were sampled from a woman between 45 and 65 years old with alopecia areata. Some clones in this sample may be carry-over from other donors' samples. The CDR3 runs from the conserved cysteine through the conserved F or W.

TRBV7-2	12	TRBJ1-2	CASSLDGYGYTF
TRBV18	15	TRBJ1-5	CASSPSTGTVQPQHF
TRBV5-1	15	TRBJ1-2	CASSLDRAPNYGYTF
TRBV7-2	14	TRBJ2-5	CASSLGAYQETQYF
TRBV29-1	14	TRBJ2-1	CSAHGTPSYNEQFF
TRBV7-9	18	TRBJ1-3	CASSLPAKSQSSGNTIYF
TRBV6-5	17	TRBJ1-1	CASSYSKLGRGNTEAFF
TRBV20-1	19	TRBJ2-4	CSADVGLAGGPRTKNIQYF
TRBV9	14	TRBJ1-2	CASSVAGEGYGYTF
TRBV19	15	TRBJ2-3	CASVKTSGGADTQYF
TRBV6-5	16	TRBJ2-1	CASSYSTSGIYNEQFF
TRBV7-9	10	TRBJ2-3	CASRLDTQYF
TRBV7-2	14	TRBJ1-5	CASSPSWVEQPQHF
TRBV6-5	15	TRBJ1-5	CASRPAGGDNQPQHF
TRBV18	16	TRBJ2-3	CASSPNPGGITDTQYF
TRBV27	14	TRBJ2-7	CATRTSGGTYEQYF
TRBV28	15	TRBJ2-2	CASYRTGPNTGELFF
TRBV19	14	TRBJ2-1	CASSEAGGAYEQFF
TRBV6-5	15	TRBJ2-3	CASSYSWSGGDTQYF
TRBV28	13	TRBJ1-3	CASSPTGRNTIYF
TRBV2	13	TRBJ1-4	CASSGQGSEKLFF
TRBV2	14	TRBJ2-2	CASGGTGNTGELFF
TRBV20-1	13	TRBJ2-1	CSANLGSYNEQFF
TRBV18	16	TRBJ2-3	CASSLGQGYFTDTQYF
TRBV18	14	TRBJ1-6	CASSPDAGNSPLHF
TRBV12-3/TRBV12-4	14	TRBJ2-5	CASSSPGSQETQYF
TRBV4-1	15	TRBJ2-1	CASSRRDTGYNEQFF
TRBV21-1	15	TRBJ1-1	CASSKVCELNTEAFF